The sequence of this T cell receptor (beta chain) was determined in a study of blood T cell repertoires in COVID-19. For the study at large: Sources were T cells, B-cell-depleted T cells, or PBMCs; the material itself was cDNA or gDNA.

Germline assignment: CDR1 LNHNV and CDR2 YYDKDF (reference sequence). There are 16 residues in the CDR3. After removal of 0 bases from V and 2 bases from J, the junction contained 2 bases not matched to a gene. This clone showed up just once. Authors' analysis steps: For nucleated cells, counts were estimated from reference gene primer amplification. The assay was immunoSEQ multiplex PCR, and TCRdb's table has in-frame clones only and misses some. Clonal size and the V and J genes are those of that table, whereas D and trimming came from the DNA. The data contain roughly 100,000 clones, about four fifths of them seen just once; the ten biggest clones take up 4.5% to 5.5%. Patients from Seattle were sampled longitudinally, starting during active infection.

The chain is built from TRBV15 and TRBJ2-3; the match to TRBD2 covers 10 bases. Sequencing was performed on peripheral blood. The clonotype comes from an elderly man with COVID-19, enrolled during active disease. This CDR3 is CATSRDLAGATDTQYF. The CDR3 nucleotides read TGTGCCACCAGCAGAGATCTAGCGGGAGCCACAGATACGCAGTATTTT.